This TCR beta chain was captured in a study of breast tumors, draining lymph nodes, adjacent tissues. This clonotype was detected a few times. The lymph nodes were axillary draining lymph nodes from breast cancer patients. V was trimmed by 3 bases and J by 1 base, leaving 9 bases between them. The CDR3 length is 14 residues. From germline, CDR1 is KGHSH and CDR2 LQKENI. In TCRdb, the multiplex PCR reads were re-called with MiXCR into one record per CDR3 protein. The sample includes some 150,000 distinct CDR3 sequences, around a third of them seen just once. The rearrangement uses TRBV18 and TRBJ1-1; a weak D match, TRBD1 (6 bases). The specimen was axillary lymph node tissue. The receptor was isolated from a female donor with breast cancer. Some clones in this sample may be carry-over from other donors' samples. As DNA, the CDR3 is TGTGCCAGCTCACCGGGACACCAGAACACTGAAGCTTTCTTT. This codes for CASSPGHQNTEAFF.